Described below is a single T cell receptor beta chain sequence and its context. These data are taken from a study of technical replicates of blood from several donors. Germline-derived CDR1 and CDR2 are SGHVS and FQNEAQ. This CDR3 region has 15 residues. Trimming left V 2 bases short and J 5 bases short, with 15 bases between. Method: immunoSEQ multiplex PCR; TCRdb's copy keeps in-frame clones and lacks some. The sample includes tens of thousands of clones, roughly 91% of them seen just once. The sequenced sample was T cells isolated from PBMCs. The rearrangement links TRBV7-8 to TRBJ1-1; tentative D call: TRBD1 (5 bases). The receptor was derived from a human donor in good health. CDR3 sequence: CASSLKWGVSTEAFF. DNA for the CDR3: TGTGCCAGCAGCTTAAAGTGGGGGGTTAGTACTGAAGCTTTCTTT.